The sample holds a few counts of the clone carrying this T cell receptor beta chain. Its antigen is unidentified. These data are taken from a study of T-cell memory formation after mild COVID-19. Study information: TCR clusters showed largely donor specificity. Study conclusions and caveats: Contracting clones from day 15 to 85 had balanced CD4/CD8; later expanders favoured CD4+. Contracting CD4+ clones lay largely in CM and EM, with CD8+ ones residing in EMRA. Cross-reactive memory apparently joined, as some responding clones appeared in pre-infection memory.

In TCRdb, the 5' RACE reads were re-called with MiXCR into one record per CDR3 protein. Counted here are 400,000 to 500,000 distinct CDR3 sequences, 20% to 25% occurring once; the ten biggest clones make up about 8.7%. The V gene's germline CDR1 is DFQATT and CDR2 SNEGSKA (reference sequence). CDR3 length equals 15 residues. V lost 0 bases, J lost 2 bases, and 13 bases lay in between. Sequencing input: PBMCs or a T cell subset sorted from them (not recorded which). This clonotype originated in an adult woman who had mild COVID-19 (a few samples of this study predate the infection). Cell type and time point are not known. The chain is built from TRBV20-1 and TRBJ1-1; D is ambiguous. DNA for the CDR3: TGCAGTGCTAGAGATCAAGAGGGTAGAAACACTGAAGCTTTCTTT. The encoded protein is CSARDQEGRNTEAFF.